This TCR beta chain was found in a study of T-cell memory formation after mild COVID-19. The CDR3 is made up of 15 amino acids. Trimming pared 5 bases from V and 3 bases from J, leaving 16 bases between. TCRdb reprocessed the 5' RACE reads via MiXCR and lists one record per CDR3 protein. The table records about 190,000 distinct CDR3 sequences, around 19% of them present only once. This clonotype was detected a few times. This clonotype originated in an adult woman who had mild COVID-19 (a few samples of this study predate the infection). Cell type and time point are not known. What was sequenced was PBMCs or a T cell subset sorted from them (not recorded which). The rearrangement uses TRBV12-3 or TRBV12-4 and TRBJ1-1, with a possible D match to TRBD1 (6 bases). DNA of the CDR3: TGTGCCAGCAGTCCGCGACAGGTCAGGGACACTGAAGCTTTCTTT. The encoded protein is CASSPRQVRDTEAFF.